Sequencing of this T cell receptor beta chain was carried out in a study of molecular identifiers for immune sequencing clone quantification. The CDR3 is 11 amino acids. Germline V lookup: CDR1 DFQATT, CDR2 SNEGSKA (reference sequence). The V gene lost 8 bases and the J gene lost 6 bases, with 13 bases spanning the gap. This clonotype occurred a few times. TCRdb reprocessed the PCR reads with MiXCR, giving one entry per CDR3 protein. The sample has about 320,000 distinct CDR3 sequences; roughly 23% are singletons. The chain uses TRBV20-1 and TRBJ1-1, with D unresolved. The sample was naive CD8+ T cells from blood, with Jurkat cell RNA spiked in. Subset denoted: FACS-sorted CD8+CD4-CCR7+CD45RA+ naive T cells. The sequence came from a human donor in good health. Some libraries in this study had Jurkat cell RNA spiked in. The CDR3 region has the DNA TGCAGTACTAATGGATCGGCTGAAGCTTTCTTT. Amino acid sequence: CSTNGSAEAFF.